This T cell receptor beta chain was obtained from a study of blood T cell repertoires in COVID-19. Study details: There were acute and convalescent COVID-19 samples, and they came from the United States, Italy and Spain. The cDNA or gDNA used as material had been derived from T cells, B-cell-depleted T cells, or PBMCs.

Trimming pared 1 base from V and 6 bases from J, leaving 6 bases between. Germline CDR1 and CDR2: SGHDN and FVKESK. The CDR3 has 12 residues. This clone was counted once. The authors' processing: Scientists estimated how many nucleated cells there were by amplifying reference gene primers. Here immunoSEQ multiplex PCR was the method, and the copy in TCRdb shows in-frame clones only, minus some. Clone size and V and J calls were adopted from that table, with D and trimming inferred from the DNA. The sample records approximately 670,000 clones, about 87% being singletons. The chain couples TRBV14 to TRBJ1-2; D not resolved. The specimen was peripheral blood. This receptor was obtained from a woman in her late teens or twenties with acute or convalescent COVID-19. Here the CDR3 reads CASSQGINGYTF. The CDR3 DNA is TGTGCCAGCAGCCAAGGTATAAATGGCTACACCTTC.